Listed here are 24 T cell receptor beta chains from one sample, sequenced in a study of cytomegalovirus exposure and HLA in healthy donors. Both 60 Vbeta primers and 13 Jbeta primers went into the PCR. Clones were sequenced by immunoSEQ multiplex PCR, and TCRdb holds only the in-frame ones, with some missing. The sample shows just over 70,000 clones, 70% to 75% of them seen only once. The sample consisted of PBMCs. The receptors here all came from a human donor in good health.

In this sample, this clone turned up a few times. The chain uses TRBV14 and TRBJ2-3, with 7 bases that match TRBD2. The CDR3 spans 16 residues. Germline V gives CDR1 SGHDN, CDR2 FVKESK. After removal of 4 bases from V and 5 bases from J, the junction contained 12 bases not matched to a gene. CDR3 in DNA: TGTGCCAGCAGCCCCCGTCGCCGGGAGGATAAAGATACGCAGTATTTT. Translating it yields CASSPRRREDKDTQYF. Supplemented by reference TRBV14 and TRBJ2-3, the full variable domain reads EAGVTQFPSHSVIEKGQTVTLRCDPISGHDNLYWYRRVMGKEIKFLLHFVKESKQDESGMPNNRFLAERTGGTYSTLKVQPAELEDSGVYFCASSPRRREDKDTQYFGPGTRLTVL.

This sequence joins TRBV7-3 and TRBJ2-3, with TRBD1 matching 8 bases. Trimming cost V 3 bases and J 1 base; bases outside gene matches: 3. Germline V gene data show CDR1 as SGHTA and CDR2 as FQGTGA. This CDR3 region has 15 residues. The DNA of the CDR3 is TGTGCCAGCAGCTTGGCGACAGGGGGCACAGATACGCAGTATTTT. Amino acid sequence: CASSLATGGTDTQYF.

This chain joins TRBV7-8 and TRBJ1-1; the D gene is possibly TRBD1 (6 bases). CDR3 length: 16 residues. The germline V gene encodes CDR1 SGHVS and CDR2 FQNEAQ. V was trimmed by 5 bases and J by 4 bases, leaving 20 bases between them. In DNA form, the CDR3 reads TGTGCCAGCAGCCCAGGACAGAGGGGATGGGGCACTGAAGCTTTCTTT. It yields the protein CASSPGQRGWGTEAFF. Full variable domain (rest looked up from reference TRBV7-8 and TRBJ1-1): GAGVSQSPRYKVAKRGQDVALRCDPISGHVSLFWYQQALGQGPEFLTYFQNEAQLDKSGLPSDRFFAERPEGSVSTLKIQRTQQEDSAVYLCASSPGQRGWGTEAFFGQGTRLTVV.

The chain links TRBV2 to TRBJ1-5; D call uncertain. Germline V CDR1 and CDR2: SNHLY, FYNNEI. V was clipped by 1 base and J by 3 bases, with 4 bases between them. The length of the CDR3 is 13 residues. CDR3 bases: TGTGCCAGCAGTGAAGGGCCCAATCAGCCCCAGCATTTT. As protein: CASSEGPNQPQHF.

The CDR3 region has the DNA TGTGCCAGTAGTATAGTGGGACAGCCTAGCAATCAGCCCCAGCATTTT. Amino acid sequence: CASSIVGQPSNQPQHF. The chain recombines TRBV19 with TRBJ1-5; TRBD1 matches at 7 bases. V lost 1 base to trimming and J lost 0 bases; unmatched junction nucleotides: 3. CDR1 LNHDA and CDR2 SQIVND come from the germline V gene (reference sequence). This CDR3 contains 16 residues.

This clone occurred a few times. This chain links TRBV10-1 with TRBJ2-1; 8 bases fit TRBD2. V lost 3 bases to trimming and J lost 6 bases; unmatched junction nucleotides: 7. The CDR3 runs to 15 residues. Germline values: CDR1 WNHNN, CDR2 SYGVQD (reference sequence). The CDR3 DNA reads as TGCGCCAGCAGTGAAGACGGGAGGGGGGTCAATGAGCAGTTCTTC. It translates to CASSEDGRGVNEQFF.

The chain employs TRBV6-6 and TRBJ2-7; 10 bases agree with TRBD2. This CDR3 region has 16 residues. CDR1 and CDR2 from the germline V gene are MNHNY and SVGAGI (reference sequence). Trimming took 2 bases from V and 3 from J; bases not matched to a gene: 7. The CDR3, as DNA: TGTGCCAGCAGTTACCTGGAACTAGCGGGGTACTACGAGCAGTACTTC. As protein: CASSYLELAGYYEQYF.

The chain carries TRBV10-3 and TRBJ1-1; 8 nucleotides line up with TRBD1. Germline lookup yields CDR1 ENHRY and CDR2 SYGVKD. This CDR3 contains 13 residues. Unmatched junction bases numbered 4, after V lost 6 bases and J lost 4 bases. The CDR3 DNA follows: TGTGCCATCAGCCCTGACAGGGGCACTGAAGCTTTCTTT. This gives the protein CAISPDRGTEAFF.

The chain combines TRBV6-1 with TRBJ1-2, with 8 bases matching TRBD1. Germline CDR1 is MNHNS and CDR2 is SASEGT. This CDR3 has 10 amino acids. The junction had 5 bases not matched to a gene; V was cut back by 6 bases and J by 14 bases. CDR3 in amino acids: CASRGQVVTF. The CDR3 DNA reads TGTGCCAGCAGGGGACAGGTCGTGACCTTC.

The chain uses TRBV6-5 and TRBJ2-7; 11 bases align to TRBD2. TRBJ2-5 explains the end of the DNA better; the J call may be wrong. CDR3 length: 16 amino acids. The germline V gene encodes CDR1 MNHEY and CDR2 SVGAGI. The CDR3 coding sequence is TGTGCCAGCAGTTACATGCTAGCGGGAGGACAAGAGACCCAGTACTTC. Residues: CASSYMLAGGQETQYF.

The chain carries TRBV28 and TRBJ2-7, with D tentatively TRBD1 (5 bases). This CDR3 spans 12 amino acids. Germline V gives CDR1 MDHEN, CDR2 SYDVKM. V shed 2 bases and J shed 5 bases, with 7 bases lying between them. The CDR3 DNA reads TGTGCCAGCAGTTTACCAGGGAACGAGCAGTACTTC. It specifies CASSLPGNEQYF. The complete variable domain, with remaining parts taken from reference TRBV28 and TRBJ2-7, reads DVKVTQSSRYLVKRTGEKVFLECVQDMDHENMFWYRQDPGLGLRLIYFSYDVKMKEKGDIPEGYSVSREKKERFSLILESASTNQTSMYLCASSLPGNEQYFGPGTRLTVT.

This chain uses TRBV6-1 with TRBJ2-1, with 8 bases fitting TRBD2. Germline CDR1 is MNHNS and CDR2 is SASEGT. The CDR3 covers 15 residues. The trim removed 5 bases at V and 1 base at J, leaving 4 bases unmatched. The CDR3 sequence is CASSRSSGSYNEQFF. Here the CDR3 DNA reads TGTGCCAGCAGTAGATCTAGCGGGTCCTACAATGAGCAGTTCTTC.

The rearrangement joins TRBV7-9 to TRBJ1-2, with D maybe TRBD1 (6 bases). V lost 7 bases to trimming and J lost 0 bases, with 15 bases between them. The CDR3 runs 15 residues. CDR1 and CDR2 (germline): SEHNR, FQNEAQ (reference sequence). CDR3 coding DNA: TGTGCCAGCAACACCCCAGGGGAGTCTAACTATGGCTACACCTTC. Its protein product is CASNTPGESNYGYTF.

This chain uses TRBV27 with TRBJ2-7; tentatively, D is TRBD2 (6 bases). Trimming took off 1 base at V and 0 bases at J, with 10 bases between the two ends. The length of the CDR3 is 15 residues. Germline CDR1 MNHEY, CDR2 SMNVEV (reference sequence). CDR3 bases: TGTGCCAGCAGTTTATACGCGGGGAGCTCCTACGAGCAGTACTTC. Translating it yields CASSLYAGSSYEQYF.

The rearrangement joins TRBV9 to TRBJ2-2; D is perhaps TRBD2 (5 bases). Germline V gene lookup returns CDR1 SGDLS and CDR2 YYNGEE. The V and J ends lost 4 bases and 2 bases respectively, with 12 bases between them. The CDR3 totals 15 residues. Here the CDR3 reads CASSFLEGNTGELFF. DNA of the CDR3: TGTGCCAGCAGCTTCCTTGAGGGAAACACCGGGGAGCTGTTTTTT.

This chain links TRBV21-1 with TRBJ2-7; TRBD1, the table's D call, lacks a check against the DNA. TRBV21-1 is shown as a pseudogene. This CDR3 spans 18 amino acids. CDR3 in amino acids: CASSLEGRKDRHSYEQYF. CDR3 nucleotide sequence: TGTGCCAGCAGCCTCGAGGGAAGGAAGGACAGGCACTCCTACGAGCAGTACTTC.

The rearrangement joins TRBV9 to TRBJ1-5; weak D call: TRBD1 (5 bases). The CDR3 has 14 residues. CDR1 is SGDLS, CDR2 YYNGEE, per germline. V was clipped by 3 bases and J by 6 bases, with 13 bases between them. CDR3 coding DNA: TGTGCCAGCAGCGGGGGGGTAGTAAGTCAGCCCCAGCATTTT. Encoded protein: CASSGGVVSQPQHF.

This chain uses TRBV27 with TRBJ1-1; TRBD1 matches at 8 bases. Germline V gene lookup returns CDR1 MNHEY and CDR2 SMNVEV (reference sequence). This CDR3 spans 15 amino acids. V lost 6 bases and J lost 1; bases outside the gene matches: 7. The DNA for the CDR3 is TGTGCCAGCAGCGGGATCAGGGGGCGGAACACTGAAGCTTTCTTT. This codes for CASSGIRGRNTEAFF.

The chain links TRBV5-1 to TRBJ1-5; 9 bases fit TRBD1. This CDR3 is built from 15 residues. Germline CDR1 reads SGHRS; CDR2 reads YFSETQ. V dropped 6 bases and J dropped 1; count of bases not matched to a gene: 5. The CDR3 DNA is TGCGCCAGCACACGGACAGGGGAAAGCAATCAGCCCCAGCATTTT. Amino acid sequence: CASTRTGESNQPQHF.

The chain carries TRBV27 and TRBJ1-2, with 8 bases that match TRBD1. The V gene's germline CDR1 is MNHEY and CDR2 SMNVEV (reference sequence). This CDR3 region has 16 residues. The V and J ends lost 0 bases and 8 bases, in that order; junction bases with no gene match: 11. The CDR3 DNA follows: TGTGCCAGCAGTTTATCAGGACAGGGTCATGTGTACGGCTACACCTTC. It specifies CASSLSGQGHVYGYTF.

There are a few counts of this clone. V and J are TRBV7-9 and TRBJ2-7; D call uncertain. The CDR3 runs 15 residues. Trimming cost V 2 bases and J 5 bases, with 16 bases left between them. Germline CDR1 is SEHNR and CDR2 is FQNEAQ (reference sequence). CDR3 protein: CASSLSSVKLNEQYF. CDR3 sequence (DNA): TGTGCCAGCAGCTTAAGTTCGGTCAAGTTAAACGAGCAGTACTTC.

V gene TRBV30 combines with J gene TRBJ1-2, with D maybe TRBD1 (6 bases). Germline V lookup: CDR1 GTSNPN, CDR2 SVGIG (reference sequence). CDR3 length: 14 residues. Trimming pared 2 bases from V and 7 bases from J, leaving 17 bases between. CDR3 DNA sequence: TGTGCCTGGAGTTTACCGGGACAAAGTCGTGGCTACACCTTC. It translates to CAWSLPGQSRGYTF.

The chain has TRBV2 and TRBJ2-7; no clear D gene. This CDR3 is 14 amino acids long. CDR1 and CDR2 (germline): SNHLY, FYNNEI. V lost 3 bases and J 2 bases, leaving 11 bases between the germline ends. CDR3 nucleotide sequence: TGTGCCAGCAGTGACCGGCTAGTAGCCTACGAGCAGTACTTC. It translates to CASSDRLVAYEQYF.

The chain carries TRBV29-1 and TRBJ1-2, with D unresolved. The germline CDR1 and CDR2 sequences are SQVTM and ANQGSEA. The germline V and J ends were trimmed by 7 bases and 2 bases, with 8 bases remaining between them. The CDR3 has 11 residues. CDR3 nucleotides: TGCAGCGAGACGGGGAACTATGGCTACACCTTC. This translates into CSETGNYGYTF.